The clone carrying this T cell receptor (beta chain) has a single count. This record belongs to a study of Ad26.COV2.S vaccination and SARS-CoV-2 variants. Whole-study context: Doses of Ad26.COV2.S were injected into muscle once or twice, 56 days apart.

Here immunoSEQ multiplex PCR was the method, and the copy in TCRdb shows in-frame clones only, minus some. The repertoire holds 440,000 or so clones, with about nine tenths as singletons. Treatment: 19 received Ad26.COV2.S at low or high dose, single or two shots; roughly five received placebo; per-sample allocation not given. Samples were taken on day 63 after the first vaccine or placebo injection. The CDR3 sequence is 15 residues long. CDR1 is MNHEY, CDR2 SMNVEV, per germline (reference sequence). J gave up 0 bases and V 7 bases, and 7 bases lay outside the gene matches. The sample consisted of peripheral blood, taken in a trial of Ad26.COV2.S vaccine versus placebo. The V and J genes are TRBV27 and TRBJ2-7; 9 bases align to TRBD1. The origin of this receptor is a person between 18 and 59 years old who received the Ad26.COV2.S COVID-19 vaccine or a placebo. The CDR3 nucleotides are TGTGCCAGCAACCGCCGGGACAGGGCCTCCTACGAGCAGTACTTC. Its translation is CASNRRDRASYEQYF.